The source of this T cell receptor beta chain is a study of cytomegalovirus exposure and HLA in healthy donors. Study-level findings and limits: Follow-up analysis seemed to connect common viral pathogens with several of the most significant clusters identified.

This clone was found a few times. No antigen is known for it. The CDR3 runs to 14 residues. With 6 bases clipped from V and 2 bases from J, the junction kept 3 bases outside the gene matches. The V gene's germline CDR1 is LGHNT and CDR2 FRNRAP. PCR primers comprised 60 Vbeta and 13 Jbeta primers. The data were produced by immunoSEQ multiplex PCR, yet TCRdb's version contains in-frame clones alone and is incomplete. The repertoire holds under 200,000 clones, with around 73% as singletons. The specimen sequenced was PBMCs. The receptor was derived from a man aged 60-69 years in good health and CMV-seronegative. This sequence joins TRBV12-5 and TRBJ1-5; 8 nucleotides align to TRBD1. CDR3 in amino acids: CASGRGQGNQPQHF. The DNA of the CDR3 is TGTGCTAGTGGACGGGGACAGGGCAATCAGCCCCAGCATTTT.